Listed below are T cell receptor beta chains from one sample, sequenced in a study of shared clonotypes between healthy human individuals. Some clones are missing from TCRdb's copy, which holds only in-frame ones; the method was immunoSEQ multiplex PCR. There are about 1.5 million clones in the sample; approximately 98% occur only once, and roughly 0.42% lies in the top ten. Sequenced material: naive CD4+ T cells sorted from blood. These receptors all stem from a man aged 30 to 45 in good health. CDR3s leave out the opening cysteine and the closing phenylalanine or tryptophan. The order of the fields is J gene, V gene, CDR3 protein.

>TRBJ1-5|TRBV5-4
ASSLRDQPQH
>TRBJ1-1|TRBV19
ASSTTGRSNTEAF
>TRBJ2-2|TRBV7-9
ASRPKGSGNNTGELF
>TRBJ2-7|TRBV18
ASSPLSPSWEQY
>TRBJ1-5|TRBV28
ASSLGGTRTNQPQH
>TRBJ2-5|TRBV9
ASSVVDSLQETQY
>TRBJ2-2|TRBV7-9
ASSEYTGELF
>TRBJ2-3|TRBV6-6
ASSYRGRDTQY
>TRBJ1-5|TRBV28
ASSLWRHGGDSNQPQH
>TRBJ2-5|TRBV5-4
ASSLRETQY
>TRBJ1-4|TRBV7-2
ASSSPGQRNEKLF
>TRBJ2-1|TRBV18
ASSPVPSGSSYNEQF
>TRBJ1-1|TRBV2
ASGEQGSEAF
>TRBJ2-2|TRBV5-8
ASSLQQGITGELF
>TRBJ1-1|TRBV15
ATSRDSWPTPWTEAF
>TRBJ1-1|TRBV18
ASSPKRQGSGTEAF
>TRBJ2-5|TRBV27
ASSRKYQETQY
>TRBJ1-5|TRBV14
ASSQLGLNQPQH
>TRBJ2-1|TRBV2
ASSELGLAPNEQF
>TRBJ1-1|TRBV5-1
ASSLEGFYTEAF
>TRBJ2-3|TRBV9
ASSTGVGPTDTQY
>TRBJ2-7|TRBV7-9
ASSLGDSSSYEQY
>TRBJ2-1|TRBV27
ASSSLTGENQF
>TRBJ2-7|TRBV27
ASSSMTGAEWSGRAKYHYEQY
>TRBJ2-1|TRBV10-3
AISGASGEYNEQF
>TRBJ2-6|TRBV7-9
ASRHLAGANVLT
>TRBJ2-4|TRBV19
ASSTRREGLAKNIQY
>TRBJ2-7|TRBV6-1
ASSVGTGHYEQY
>TRBJ2-1|TRBV10-3
AIQPKAGGNEQF
>TRBJ2-7|TRBV14
ASSQDYIGIYEQY
>TRBJ1-1|TRBV6-6
ASSSLRHPAF
>TRBJ1-5|TRBV19
ASSRPGSSNQPQH
>TRBJ1-5|TRBV6-6
ASSPGKYSNQPQH
>TRBJ2-7|TRBV7-6
ASSGTPGLAGAWEQY
>TRBJ2-4|TRBV5-1
ASTPRAREGSKNIQY
>TRBJ2-2|TRBV7-7
ASSLAAGTGRTGELF
>TRBJ1-2|TRBV30
AREGTNYGYT
>TRBJ2-7|TRBV5-4
ASSQPGQGFSYEQY
>TRBJ2-7|TRBV28
ASSLLDRAHEQY
>TRBJ2-5|TRBV19
ASRITGQGQETQY
>TRBJ1-5|TRBV18
ASSPRPPGQSNSNQPQH
>TRBJ1-2|TRBV2
ASRPDRDANYGYT
>TRBJ2-3|TRBV18
ASSLGQGPDTQY
>TRBJ2-3|TRBV5-4
ASSLGQSTQY
>TRBJ2-7|TRBV5-1
ASSAGTGGVEQY
>TRBJ2-2|TRBV7-6
ASSLFGGPGELF
>TRBJ1-1|TRBV5-1
ASRDGQFYEPEAF
>TRBJ2-5|TRBV4-1
ASSQDGTGGHQETQY
>TRBJ1-5|TRBV18
ASSPRFDRGNQPQH
>TRBJ1-1|TRBV6-6
ASFPREGTEAF
>TRBJ2-1|TRBV5-6
ASSRRWRPNEQF
>TRBJ2-3|TRBV5-4
ASSPPAGLADTQY
>TRBJ1-1|TRBV20-1
SSGTEAF
>TRBJ2-5|TRBV18
ASSPAYPQETQY
>TRBJ1-4|TRBV7-9
ASTQGEEKLF
>TRBJ1-1|TRBV7-9
ASSLAPGQGWMNTEAF
>TRBJ2-1|TRBV6-5
ASSYSRDNEQF
>TRBJ1-3|TRBV6-5
ASTRQGANTIY
>TRBJ2-1|TRBV7-8
ASSLWSGVFNEQF